This T cell receptor (beta chain) was identified during a study of cytomegalovirus exposure and HLA in healthy donors. Overall study findings and caveats: It was 150 or so TCR beta chains that were listed as cytomegalovirus-associated. Cytomegalovirus status was reportedly diagnosed by the classifier with high sensitivity and specificity. The study found most TCR sequences rare, yet found some public TCRs in many donors.

CDR3 length equals 11 residues. From germline, CDR1 is MDHEN and CDR2 SYDVKM. Trimming removed 6 bases from V and 6 bases from J, with 6 bases in between. The assay was immunoSEQ multiplex PCR, and TCRdb's table has in-frame clones only and misses some. The sample lists some 45,000 clones, 80% to 95% seen once, with approximately 5.4% in the top ten. While the first cohort had around 700 subjects, the donors belonged to the separate validation cohort of more than 95 subjects. This clone turned up a few times. Its antigen is not identified. The chain uses TRBV28 and TRBJ2-1; tentatively, D is TRBD2 (5 bases). This TCR was recovered from a man aged 18 to 30 in good health and CMV-seronegative. Sample: PBMCs. The CDR3 bases are TGTGCCAGCAGCGGGGTCAATGAGCAGTTCTTC. This translates into CASSGVNEQFF.